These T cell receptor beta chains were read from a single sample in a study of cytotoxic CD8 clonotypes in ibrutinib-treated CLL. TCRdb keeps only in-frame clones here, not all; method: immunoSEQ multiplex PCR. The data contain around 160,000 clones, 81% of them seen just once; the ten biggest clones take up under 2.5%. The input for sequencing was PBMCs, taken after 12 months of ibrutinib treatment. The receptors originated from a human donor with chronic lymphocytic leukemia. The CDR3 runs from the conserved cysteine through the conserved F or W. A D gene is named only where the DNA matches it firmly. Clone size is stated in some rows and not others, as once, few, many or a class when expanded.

CDR3 protein: CASSVLAGVGNEQFF
CDR3 DNA: TGTGCCAGCAGCGTCCTGGCGGGAGTTGGGAATGAGCAGTTCTTC
clone size: -
D gene: TRBD2
V gene: TRBV9
CDR3 length: 15
J gene: TRBJ2-1

CDR3 protein: CASSDGLAGGLGTQYF
CDR3 DNA: TGTGCCAGCAGTGATGGACTAGCGGGGGGCTTAGGGACCCAGTACTTC
clone size: -
D gene: TRBD2
V gene: TRBV6-1
CDR3 length: 16
J gene: TRBJ2-5

CDR3 protein: CASSIVQGFAFF
CDR3 DNA: TGTGCCAGTAGTATAGTACAGGGTTTCGCTTTCTTT
clone size: -
D gene: -
V gene: TRBV19
CDR3 length: 12
J gene: TRBJ1-1

CDR3 protein: CASSLQLAGPDTQYF
CDR3 DNA: TGTGCCAGCAGCTTGCAACTAGCGGGACCAGATACGCAGTATTTT
clone size: -
D gene: TRBD2
V gene: TRBV5-4
CDR3 length: 15
J gene: TRBJ2-3

CDR3 protein: CIAAGSSYNEQFF
CDR3 DNA: TGCATAGCGGCTGGCAGCTCCTACAATGAGCAGTTCTTC
clone size: -
D gene: -
V gene: TRBV29-1
CDR3 length: 13
J gene: TRBJ2-1

CDR3 protein: CASSDPWRVESYNEQFF
CDR3 DNA: TGCGCCAGCAGTGACCCTTGGAGGGTAGAATCCTACAATGAGCAGTTCTTC
clone size: -
D gene: -
V gene: TRBV10-1
CDR3 length: 17
J gene: TRBJ2-1

CDR3 protein: CASSPQGPSTDTQYF
CDR3 DNA: TGTGCCAGCAGCCCCCAGGGTCCCAGCACAGATACGCAGTATTTT
clone size: -
D gene: -
V gene: TRBV2
CDR3 length: 15
J gene: TRBJ2-3

CDR3 protein: CASSWVLQQETQYF
CDR3 DNA: TGTGCCAGCAGCTGGGTCCTGCAACAGGAGACCCAGTACTTC
clone size: -
D gene: -
V gene: TRBV7-9
CDR3 length: 14
J gene: TRBJ2-5

CDR3 protein: CASSQVTARNTEAFF
CDR3 DNA: TGTGCCAGCAGCCAAGTAACAGCGCGGAACACTGAAGCTTTCTTT
clone size: few
D gene: -
V gene: TRBV4-2
CDR3 length: 15
J gene: TRBJ1-1

CDR3 protein: CASSQDPTGYTEAFF
CDR3 DNA: TGCGCCAGCAGCCAAGATCCCACCGGATACACTGAAGCTTTCTTT
clone size: few
D gene: -
V gene: TRBV4-3
CDR3 length: 15
J gene: TRBJ1-1

CDR3 protein: CASSFLAGGRSDTQYF
CDR3 DNA: TGTGCCAGCAGTTTTTTAGCGGGGGGGCGGTCAGATACGCAGTATTTT
clone size: -
D gene: TRBD2
V gene: TRBV28
CDR3 length: 16
J gene: TRBJ2-3